The clone carrying this T cell receptor (beta chain) has a count of ten or more. What it recognizes is unknown. The time point here: newly diagnosed GD, antithyroid drugs for less than 3 months. Generation of the TCR library employed RNA extracted from PBMCs. Arm-PCR of CDR3 regions with iRepertoire HTBI primers generated TCR beta libraries. TCRdb re-called the multiplex PCR reads with MiXCR, one entry per CDR3 protein. The sample gives 400,000 to 500,000 distinct CDR3 sequences, 15% of which show up once; roughly 7.7% is in the top ten. The source of the sample is a study of regulatory T cells in long-lasting Graves disease. Notes on the study in general: Tissue studied was limited to peripheral blood, excluding thyroid tissue.

The same data also contributed to another study, on T cells in Graves' hyperthyroidism and ophthalmopathy. Per that study: Stable hyperthyroidism: no ophthalmopathy progression over 18 months of follow-up. Clinical symptoms, serum thyroxine and TRAb, thyroid ultrasound and orbital computed tomography were used for the diagnoses. A model built on 13 V-J features separated ophthalmopathy from stable hyperthyroidism.

The sequencing used peripheral blood mononuclear cells (PBMCs), collected at new diagnosis, from a patient treated with antithyroid drugs. The source of this sequence is a woman between 40 and 55 years old with Graves disease.

CDR3 sequence (DNA): TGTGCCAGTAACGGGAGGAAAAGCACAGATACGCAGTATTTT. Translated: CASNGRKSTDTQYF. This rearrangement joins TRBV19 to TRBJ2-3, with TRBD2 identical over 7 bases. CDR1 is LNHDA and CDR2 is SQIVND in the germline V gene (reference sequence). The CDR3 length is 14 residues. Losses at the gene ends were 7 bases for V and 0 bases for J; bases not matched to a gene: 4.